This is a list of T cell receptor beta chains from one sample in a study of blood T cell repertoires in COVID-19. TCRdb's table, derived via immunoSEQ multiplex PCR, lists solely in-frame clones and lacks some. The sample gives 95,000 to 110,000 clones, 88% of which show up once; 3% to 3.5% is in the top ten. Sequences were obtained from peripheral blood. The receptors here all came from a human donor in a cohort sampled during active COVID-19. CDR3s include the opening cysteine and the closing phenylalanine or tryptophan. Clone size appears in some rows only: once, few, many, or a class for an expanded clone.

v_call: TRBV5-1
j_call: TRBJ2-3
clone_size: .
cdr3_aa: CASSRGQGVTTDTQYF

v_call: TRBV7-9
j_call: TRBJ1-1
clone_size: once
cdr3_aa: CASSPDRITEAFF

v_call: TRBV3-1/TRBV3-2
j_call: TRBJ2-1
clone_size: .
cdr3_aa: CASSKLAGDDLQFF

v_call: TRBV2
j_call: TRBJ2-1
clone_size: .
cdr3_aa: CASSSTYNEQFF

v_call: TRBV14
j_call: TRBJ2-1
clone_size: once
cdr3_aa: CASRLSGLYNEQFF

v_call: TRBV7-3
j_call: TRBJ1-1
clone_size: few
cdr3_aa: CASSWGLNTEAFF

v_call: TRBV19
j_call: TRBJ1-4
clone_size: .
cdr3_aa: CASSIFATNEKLFF

v_call: TRBV15
j_call: TRBJ1-1
clone_size: .
cdr3_aa: CATSREPQGNTEAFF

v_call: TRBV3-1/TRBV3-2
j_call: TRBJ2-3
clone_size: .
cdr3_aa: CASSRTSGGSTDTQYF

v_call: TRBV2
j_call: TRBJ2-1
clone_size: .
cdr3_aa: CASSSAGGDNEQFF

v_call: TRBV6-5
j_call: TRBJ1-1
clone_size: .
cdr3_aa: CASSYVGADRNTEAFF

v_call: TRBV5-6
j_call: TRBJ1-2
clone_size: .
cdr3_aa: CASSLFMWDRGVYGYTF

v_call: TRBV7-2
j_call: TRBJ2-7
clone_size: .
cdr3_aa: CASSLVTGDEQYF

v_call: TRBV3-1/TRBV3-2
j_call: TRBJ2-3
clone_size: few
cdr3_aa: CASSQGGGAPMHHTDTQYF

v_call: TRBV4-1
j_call: TRBJ2-1
clone_size: .
cdr3_aa: CASSQDVVGGGYNEQFF

v_call: TRBV5-1
j_call: TRBJ2-5
clone_size: .
cdr3_aa: CASSSRSTQETQYF

v_call: TRBV29-1
j_call: TRBJ1-5
clone_size: .
cdr3_aa: CSVRGQGVNQPQHF

v_call: TRBV25-1
j_call: TRBJ2-7
clone_size: .
cdr3_aa: CASSEYQDTEQYF

v_call: TRBV10-1
j_call: TRBJ2-5
clone_size: .
cdr3_aa: CASSEAPAGGQETQYF

v_call: TRBV5-1
j_call: TRBJ2-3
clone_size: .
cdr3_aa: CASSWGLGTDTQYF

v_call: TRBV7-6
j_call: TRBJ1-2
clone_size: .
cdr3_aa: CASSPGTANYGYTF

v_call: TRBV18
j_call: TRBJ1-5
clone_size: .
cdr3_aa: CASSPSAPGQGARQPQHF

v_call: TRBV4-2
j_call: TRBJ2-7
clone_size: once
cdr3_aa: CASSQDNTPREQYF

v_call: TRBV21-1
j_call: TRBJ1-3
clone_size: once
cdr3_aa: CASSKELPGENTIYF

v_call: TRBV11-2
j_call: TRBJ2-7
clone_size: .
cdr3_aa: CASSPPLAGVSYEQYF

v_call: TRBV24-1
j_call: TRBJ2-3
clone_size: .
cdr3_aa: CATSDFGLGGHGDTQYF

v_call: TRBV2
j_call: TRBJ2-4
clone_size: .
cdr3_aa: CASTREVGNIQYF

v_call: TRBV30
j_call: TRBJ2-3
clone_size: .
cdr3_aa: CAWRPVGGRSDTQYF

v_call: TRBV5-6
j_call: TRBJ2-3
clone_size: .
cdr3_aa: CASSSGPPVDTQYF

v_call: TRBV20-1
j_call: TRBJ2-3
clone_size: once
cdr3_aa: CSYRQADTQYF

v_call: TRBV19
j_call: TRBJ2-2
clone_size: .
cdr3_aa: CASSFNRVTGELFF

v_call: TRBV11-2
j_call: TRBJ2-7
clone_size: .
cdr3_aa: CASSSPGFGAGEQYF

v_call: TRBV5-6
j_call: TRBJ1-6
clone_size: .
cdr3_aa: CASSEDRGTYYNSPLHF

v_call: TRBV5-1
j_call: TRBJ1-5
clone_size: .
cdr3_aa: CASDSPGPNQPQHF

v_call: TRBV4-1
j_call: TRBJ2-7
clone_size: .
cdr3_aa: CASSSTGQGSPYEQYF

v_call: TRBV19
j_call: TRBJ1-6
clone_size: .
cdr3_aa: CASMTGYSPLHF

v_call: TRBV29-1
j_call: TRBJ1-2
clone_size: once
cdr3_aa: CSVEWSDYGYTF

v_call: TRBV7-3
j_call: TRBJ2-2
clone_size: .
cdr3_aa: CASSLRSGGRLTGELFF

v_call: TRBV5-1
j_call: TRBJ2-2
clone_size: .
cdr3_aa: CASSLAGTVNTGELFF

v_call: TRBV4-1
j_call: TRBJ2-3
clone_size: .
cdr3_aa: CASSLAGARPDTQYF

v_call: TRBV6-5
j_call: TRBJ1-2
clone_size: .
cdr3_aa: CASSYVAGQGPYGYTF

v_call: TRBV7-6
j_call: TRBJ2-3
clone_size: .
cdr3_aa: CASSLGHRDLQDTQYF

v_call: TRBV7-7
j_call: TRBJ2-3
clone_size: .
cdr3_aa: CASSSNDRGRTDTQYF

v_call: TRBV18
j_call: TRBJ2-6
clone_size: .
cdr3_aa: CASSLDRGAGANVLTF

v_call: TRBV10-3
j_call: TRBJ1-4
clone_size: .
cdr3_aa: CAIRAGAGEKLFF

v_call: TRBV10-3
j_call: TRBJ2-5
clone_size: .
cdr3_aa: CAISESIRGWETQYF

v_call: TRBV11-2
j_call: TRBJ2-1
clone_size: .
cdr3_aa: CASSSDLAGIYNEQFF

v_call: TRBV15
j_call: TRBJ2-6
clone_size: few
cdr3_aa: CATSREGGRAGANVLTF

v_call: TRBV19
j_call: TRBJ1-3
clone_size: .
cdr3_aa: CASSMTGSGNTIYF

v_call: TRBV5-1
j_call: TRBJ2-2
clone_size: .
cdr3_aa: CASLPSGPGTGELFF

v_call: TRBV5-1
j_call: TRBJ2-6
clone_size: .
cdr3_aa: CASSSGQGLSGANVLTF

v_call: TRBV7-8
j_call: TRBJ2-3
clone_size: .
cdr3_aa: CASSHTILATDTQYF

v_call: TRBV30
j_call: TRBJ2-2
clone_size: once
cdr3_aa: CAWSVPRGNTGELFF

v_call: TRBV14
j_call: TRBJ2-2
clone_size: .
cdr3_aa: CASSHRPDGTGELFF

v_call: TRBV4-2
j_call: TRBJ2-2
clone_size: .
cdr3_aa: CASSQEGRRETNTGELFF

v_call: TRBV4-3
j_call: TRBJ2-7
clone_size: .
cdr3_aa: CASSRAPGTGGEQYF

v_call: TRBV11-2
j_call: TRBJ1-4
clone_size: once
cdr3_aa: CASSPRRAGEKLFF